The 15 T cell receptor beta chains presented below share a single source sample, sequenced in a study of T cells in Graves' hyperthyroidism and ophthalmopathy (dated by TCRdb to the late 2010s). Library creation used multiplex PCR. Sequenced using an Illumina HiSeq 2000. The TCR beta CDR3 regions were amplified from the RNA transcripts. The first round of RT-PCR for the TCR CDR3 was performed with the HTBI primer set and the Qiagen OneStep RT-PCR kit. TCRdb reran the public reads through fastp at Q25 and MiXCR, keeping productive beta chains. CDR3 protein duplicates are merged, each entry listing the most common genes and DNA. The sample records a few hundred thousand distinct CDR3 sequences, roughly 22% of which are singletons. The ten most abundant clones make up over 55% of the sample. Sequencing was done on a sample of blood. These receptors were obtained from a man aged 25 to 40 with Graves' ophthalmopathy.

Regarding this clonotype: Because it lacks the conserved phenylalanine or tryptophan at the end, this CDR3 is likely a read error. This chain connects TRBV7-3 to TRBJ1-3, with no clear D. Germline lookup yields CDR1 SGHTA and CDR2 FQGTGA. The germline V and J ends were trimmed by 5 bases and 0 bases, with 8 bases remaining between them. The CDR3 runs to 14 residues. CDR3 DNA: TGTGCCAGCAGCCTAGACGTCTCTGGAAACACCATATATTCT. Protein product: CASSLDVSGNTIYS.

This clonotype was seen a few times. This chain connects TRBV20-1 to TRBJ1-2; 11 bases agree with TRBD1. J gave up 8 bases and V 2 bases, and 10 bases lay outside the gene matches. CDR3 length equals 15 residues. Per the germline V gene, CDR1 is DFQATT and CDR2 is SNEGSKA (reference sequence). The CDR3 region is CSARPPGQGAGGYTF. CDR3 DNA sequence: TGCAGTGCTAGACCCCCCGGACAGGGGGCGGGGGGCTACACCTTC.

V is TRBV20-1 and J is TRBJ1-1; D is possibly TRBD1 (5 bases). Germline V CDR1 and CDR2: DFQATT, SNEGSKA (reference sequence). CDR3 size: 13 residues. V lost 4 bases, J lost 6 bases, and 15 bases lay in between. The chain's CDR3 is CSAKAGTLSEAFF. The CDR3 DNA follows: TGCAGTGCTAAAGCCGGGACCCTCTCTGAAGCTTTCTTT.

V is TRBV30 and J is TRBJ1-2; 7 bases agree with TRBD1. The CDR3 consists of 14 residues. V was pared by 2 bases and J by 8 bases, with 11 bases of the junction left unmatched. The V gene's germline CDR1 is GTSNPN and CDR2 SVGIG (reference sequence). CDR3 in DNA: TGTGCCTGGAGTCGGTGGCAGGGGGTCTTCGGCTACACCTTC. This sequence encodes CAWSRWQGVFGYTF.

This clonotype came up a few times. The V and J genes are TRBV9 and TRBJ1-1; D may be TRBD1 (5 bases). The CDR3 sequence is 13 residues long. Germline V gene data show CDR1 as SGDLS and CDR2 as YYNGEE. V shed 3 bases and J shed 1 base, with 7 bases lying between them. CDR3 sequence: CASSGGQNTEAFF. CDR3 coding DNA: TGTGCCAGCAGCGGAGGACAGAACACTGAAGCTTTCTTT.

The chain links TRBV28 to TRBJ1-2; TRBD1 matches 9 bases. Germline CDR1 is MDHEN and CDR2 is SYDVKM. The CDR3 extends over 13 amino acids. J was trimmed by 5 bases and V by 5 bases; bases with no gene match: 3. The CDR3 DNA sequence: TGTGCCAGCAGTCGGGACAGGGCGTATGGCTACACCTTC. This encodes CASSRDRAYGYTF.

This clonotype came up a few times. The chain is built from TRBV24-1 and TRBJ2-1, with a weak D call TRBD2 (6 bases). V lost 2 bases to trimming and J lost 4 bases, with 8 bases between them. This CDR3 contains 14 residues. Germline-derived CDR1 and CDR2 are KGHDR and SFDVKD. CDR3 protein: CATSDWRGYNEQFF. Here the CDR3 DNA reads TGTGCCACCAGTGATTGGAGGGGATACAATGAGCAGTTCTTC.

J is TRBJ2-2 and V is TRBV19; possibly TRBD2 for D (6 bases). This CDR3 spans 15 amino acids. Trimming took 5 bases from V and 2 from J, leaving 12 bases between them. Germline loops: CDR1 LNHDA, CDR2 SQIVND (reference sequence). This CDR3 reads CASSVRLVNTGELFF. For the CDR3, the DNA is TGTGCCAGTAGTGTGAGACTAGTCAACACCGGGGAGCTGTTTTTT.

V is TRBV20-1 and J is TRBJ2-7; 8 nucleotides agree with TRBD2. Germline CDR1 DFQATT, CDR2 SNEGSKA (reference sequence). The length of the CDR3 is 15 residues. After removal of 2 bases from V and 7 bases from J, the junction contained 13 bases not matched to a gene. CDR3 nucleotides: TGCAGTGCTAGACTCGCGGGAGGAACCCTCTGGGAGCAGTACTTC. Protein sequence: CSARLAGGTLWEQYF.

The V call is TRBV12-3 or TRBV12-4, the J call TRBJ1-2; perhaps TRBD1 as D (5 bases). The CDR3 covers 15 residues. V was pared by 8 bases and J by 4 bases, with 20 bases between. The CDR3 loop is CASQSGGGTSYGYTF. For the CDR3, the DNA is TGTGCCAGCCAATCCGGGGGAGGGACCTCCTATGGCTACACCTTC.

Sample share makes this clonotype large. CDR3 nucleotides: TGCGCCAGCGTAGCAGCGGGAAGCACAGATACGCAGTATTTT. Translating it yields CASVAAGSTDTQYF. This chain links TRBV10-2 with TRBJ2-3, with 7 bases fitting TRBD2. Per the germline V gene, CDR1 is WSHSY and CDR2 is SAAADI. V shed 8 bases, J shed 0 bases, and the junction held 5 bases outside the gene matches. This CDR3 has 14 residues.

This clonotype was recorded a few times. The chain is built from TRBV4-1 and TRBJ2-1, with 9 nucleotides matching TRBD2. CDR3 length: 15 residues. V shed 4 bases and J 8 bases; nucleotides not matched to a gene: 9. The germline V gene encodes CDR1 MGHRA and CDR2 YSYEKL. The CDR3 here is CASSPTSGGEDEQFF. CDR3 coding DNA: TGCGCCAGCAGCCCGACTAGCGGAGGGGAAGATGAGCAGTTCTTC.

The chain is built from TRBV6-1 and TRBJ2-5; D possibly matches TRBD1 or TRBD2 (5 bases each). The V end was cut by 11 bases, the J end by 3 bases, with 19 bases between. This CDR3 is built from 14 residues. Looked up from germline, CDR1 is MNHNS and CDR2 is SASEGT. The CDR3 reads CACHGTSTEETQYF. The DNA for the CDR3 is TGTGCCTGCCACGGGACGTCCACGGAAGAGACCCAGTACTTC.

In its sample, this clonotype was seen many times. This rearrangement joins TRBV11-3 to TRBJ2-1; D possibly corresponds to TRBD1 (5 bases). Germline V gene lookup returns CDR1 SGHNT and CDR2 YENEEA. The V end lost 5 bases, the J end lost 4 bases, and 6 bases lay between the germline ends. This CDR3 region has 12 residues. The CDR3 DNA reads as TGTGCCAGCAGCGACAGATACAATGAGCAGTTCTTC. This translates into CASSDRYNEQFF.

As concerns this clonotype: Since a much larger clone is just one base distant, this may be a read error. The conserved phenylalanine or tryptophan normally closing the CDR3 is absent here, so this likely arose from a read error. This rearrangement joins TRBV28 to TRBJ2-5, with D hard to call. Trimming took 6 bases from V and 3 from J, leaving 17 bases between them. The CDR3 has 15 residues. The germline CDR1 and CDR2 sequences are MDHEN and SYDVKM. DNA for the CDR3: TGTGCCAGCAGCAACATTGAGGCGTTTAAAGAGACCCAGTACCTC. Amino acids: CASSNIEAFKETQYL.